These 5 T cell receptor beta chains were sequenced from one sample in a study of T cell responses to AZD1222 COVID-19 vaccine. Here immunoSEQ multiplex PCR was the method, and the copy in TCRdb shows in-frame clones only, minus some. The sample shows some 80,000 clones, 65% to 80% of them seen only once. The sample was peripheral blood, taken 28 days after the second dose of the MenACWY control vaccine. All receptors come from an adult who received the MenACWY meningococcal vaccine as a control.

The CDR3 loop is CASSVTGGLAPNEQFF. The DNA of the CDR3 is TGTGCCAGCAGTGTAACGGGGGGCTTAGCCCCAAATGAGCAGTTCTTC. V gene TRBV27 combines with J gene TRBJ2-1, with D maybe TRBD2 (7 bases). CDR3 size: 16 residues. V lost 5 bases and J 7 bases, leaving 21 bases between the germline ends. In germline, CDR1 is MNHEY, CDR2 SMNVEV (reference sequence).

Only a few counts were recorded for this clone. The V gene is TRBV9, the J gene TRBJ2-1; 11 bases fit TRBD1. The V segment lost 2 bases and the J segment 8 bases; nucleotides outside the gene matches: 6. The CDR3 totals 15 residues. The germline CDR1 and CDR2 sequences are SGDLS and YYNGEE. CDR3 amino acids: CASSVSGTGGYEQFF. CDR3 coding DNA: TGTGCCAGCAGCGTTTCCGGGACAGGGGGGTATGAGCAGTTCTTC.

This clone was seen just once. CDR3 coding DNA: TGTGCCAGCAGCCAAGATCCCCCGGCTAGCGGGCATGTGGATACGCAGTATTTT. Translated, it gives CASSQDPPASGHVDTQYF. The chain is built from TRBV3-1 (or the pseudogene TRBV3-2) and TRBJ2-3; 8 nucleotides align to TRBD2. CDR1 is LGHDT, CDR2 YNNKEL, per germline (reference sequence). The CDR3 runs to 18 residues. V trimming: 0 bases; J trimming: 6 bases; junction bases outside the gene matches: 14.

The J gene is TRBJ2-5, the V gene TRBV19; D call uncertain. Germline V gene data show CDR1 as LNHDA and CDR2 as SQIVND (reference sequence). With 3 bases removed from V and 0 bases from J, the gap between germline ends came to 5 bases. The CDR3 loop spans 13 amino acids. Here the CDR3 reads CASSMADQETQYF. DNA of the CDR3: TGTGCCAGTAGTATGGCAGACCAAGAGACCCAGTACTTC.

The J gene is TRBJ1-2, the V gene TRBV6-2 or TRBV6-3, with D possibly TRBD1 on 6 matching bases. Trimming cost V 2 bases and J 8 bases, with 15 bases left between them. Per germline, CDR1 MNHEY and CDR2 SVGEGT. The CDR3 loop spans 14 amino acids. CDR3 loop: CASSYRAGGRGYTF. DNA of the CDR3: TGTGCCAGCAGTTACAGAGCCGGGGGCAGGGGCTACACCTTC.